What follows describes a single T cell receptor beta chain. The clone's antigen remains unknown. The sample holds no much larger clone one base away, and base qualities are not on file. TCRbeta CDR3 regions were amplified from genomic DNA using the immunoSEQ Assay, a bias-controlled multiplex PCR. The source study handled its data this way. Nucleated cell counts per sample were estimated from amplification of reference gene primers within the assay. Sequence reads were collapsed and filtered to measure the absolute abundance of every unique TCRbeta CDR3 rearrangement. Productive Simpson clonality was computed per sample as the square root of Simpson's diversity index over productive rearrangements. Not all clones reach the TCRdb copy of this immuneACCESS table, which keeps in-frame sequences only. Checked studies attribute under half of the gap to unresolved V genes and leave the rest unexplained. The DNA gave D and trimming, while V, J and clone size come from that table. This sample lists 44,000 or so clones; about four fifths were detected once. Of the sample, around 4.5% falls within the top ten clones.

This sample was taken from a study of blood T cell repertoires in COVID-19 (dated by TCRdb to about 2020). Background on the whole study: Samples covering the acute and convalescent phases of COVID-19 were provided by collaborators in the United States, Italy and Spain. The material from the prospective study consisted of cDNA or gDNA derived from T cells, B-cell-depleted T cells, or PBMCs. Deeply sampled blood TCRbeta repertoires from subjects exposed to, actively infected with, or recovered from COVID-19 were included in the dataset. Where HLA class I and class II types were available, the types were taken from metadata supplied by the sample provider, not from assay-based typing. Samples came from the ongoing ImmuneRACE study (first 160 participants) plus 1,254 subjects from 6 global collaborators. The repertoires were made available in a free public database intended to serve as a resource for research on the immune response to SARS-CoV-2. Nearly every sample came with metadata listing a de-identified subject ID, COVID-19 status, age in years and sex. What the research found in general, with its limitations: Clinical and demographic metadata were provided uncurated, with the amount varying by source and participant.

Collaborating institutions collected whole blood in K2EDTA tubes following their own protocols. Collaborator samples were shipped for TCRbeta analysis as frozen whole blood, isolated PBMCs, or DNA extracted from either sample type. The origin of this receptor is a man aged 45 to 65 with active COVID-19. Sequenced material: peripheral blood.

The nucleotides read TGCGCCAGCAGCCAAGCCCCGGGGGGGCGAGGTCAAACCGGGGAGCTGTTTTTT. It translates to CASSQAPGGRGQTGELFF. The rearranged chain carries TRBV4-1 and TRBJ2-2, with 8 middle bases fitting TRBD2. Taken from the germline V gene, the CDR1 and CDR2 loops are MGHRA and YSYEKL. Compared with germline, V lacks 1 base and J lacks 5 bases; bases without a gene match: 12. Counted from cysteine to phenylalanine, this CDR3 has 18 amino acids. Only the CDR3 DNA stays, 54 bases, in frame from base 1.